The 8 T cell receptor beta chains below come from one sample, sequenced in a study of shared clonotypes between healthy human individuals (dated by TCRdb to 2018 to 2020). Libraries were prepared through the immunoSEQ multiplex PCR assay. This is the immuneACCESS table as TCRdb keeps it, with only in-frame sequences that have V and J called. A part of the clones is gone; compared with another copy, unresolved V genes explain less than half, and the rest is unexplained. Counted in this sample were some 790,000 clones; roughly two thirds of them appeared once. About 1.7% of the sample is in the top ten clones. The specimen was memory CD4+ T cells sorted from blood. The label giving this sample's cell subset or site can be read as: CD45RA-negative fraction. These receptor sequences come from a young woman in good health.

This sequence joins TRBV19 and TRBJ2-3, with 9 nucleotides matching TRBD2. This CDR3 is built from 17 residues. The V segment lost 2 bases and the J segment 5 bases; nucleotides outside the gene matches: 11. The germline V gene encodes CDR1 LNHDA and CDR2 SQIVND (reference sequence). CDR3 sequence (DNA): TGTGCCAGTAGTATATGGACTATAGCGGGAGATGGAGATACGCAGTATTTT. Translating it yields CASSIWTIAGDGDTQYF.

The sample holds a few counts of this clone. This sequence joins TRBV28 and TRBJ1-6; D is unresolved. Deletions cut 3 bases from V and 2 bases from J, with 8 bases between. The germline V gene encodes CDR1 MDHEN and CDR2 SYDVKM. The CDR3 runs to 15 residues. The CDR3 here is CASSLGGTYNSPLHF. The CDR3 nucleotides are TGTGCCAGCAGTTTGGGAGGGACCTATAATTCACCCCTCCACTTT.

The count of this clone is one. This chain connects TRBV5-4 to TRBJ2-5; either TRBD1 or TRBD2 may supply D (5 bases each). This CDR3 has 14 residues. Germline CDR1 reads SGHNT; CDR2 reads YYREEE (reference sequence). Deletions cut 0 bases from V and 5 bases from J, with 11 bases between. The CDR3 here is CASSLVGVTETQYF. CDR3 DNA sequence: TGTGCCAGCAGCTTGGTGGGGGTAACGGAGACCCAGTACTTC. The full variable domain, its missing parts supplied by reference TRBV5-4 and TRBJ2-5, is ETGVTQSPTHLIKTRGQQVTLRCSSQSGHNTVSWYQQALGQGPQFIFQYYREEENGRGNFPPRFSGLQFPNYSSELNVNALELDDSALYLCASSLVGVTETQYFGPGTRLLVL.

This sequence joins TRBV2 and TRBJ2-7; TRBD1 aligns across 8 bases. The CDR3 spans 14 residues. Germline values: CDR1 SNHLY, CDR2 FYNNEI. Trimming cost V 6 bases and J 0 bases; bases outside gene matches: 4. This CDR3 is CASRGDRSSYEQYF. For the CDR3, the DNA is TGTGCCAGCAGGGGGGACAGGAGCTCCTACGAGCAGTACTTC.

This clone was seen a handful of times. The chain links TRBV7-6 to TRBJ1-2, with D possibly being TRBD1 (6 bases). The germline V and J ends were trimmed by 2 bases and 6 bases, with 13 bases remaining between them. Germline V CDR1 and CDR2: SGHVS, FNYEAQ. CDR3 length equals 14 residues. The CDR3 nucleotides are TGTGCCAGCAGCTTACAACAGGGCGCCCATGGCTACACCTTC. It codes for CASSLQQGAHGYTF.

This clone was observed many times. V usage is TRBV7-9 and J usage is TRBJ2-2; D possibly corresponds to TRBD2 (6 bases). V lost 4 bases to trimming and J lost 6 bases, with 12 bases between them. Germline V gene sequence: CDR1 SEHNR, CDR2 FQNEAQ (reference sequence). The length of the CDR3 is 14 residues. CDR3 coding DNA: TGTGCCAGCAGCTCCGGGAGCTGGGCCGGGGAGCTGTTTTTT. The encoded protein is CASSSGSWAGELFF.

This clone was counted between two and nine times. The chain is built from TRBV11-2 and TRBJ2-7; D gene uncertain. CDR3 length equals 14 residues. Looked up from germline, CDR1 is SGHAT and CDR2 is FQNNGV. Trimming pared 0 bases from V and 1 base from J, leaving 7 bases between. Written as DNA, the CDR3 is TGTGCCAGCAGCTTAGACACTCAGTCCTACGAGCAGTACTTC. This codes for CASSLDTQSYEQYF.

V usage is TRBV29-1 and J usage is TRBJ2-1; weak D call: TRBD1 (6 bases). V lost 4 bases and J lost 11, with 12 bases in between. CDR3 length: 11 amino acids. Germline assignment: CDR1 SQVTM and CDR2 ANQGSEA. The CDR3 DNA reads TGCAGCGTTGCGGGGACAATCCAGCAGTTCTTC. This gives the protein CSVAGTIQQFF.